A selection of T cell receptor beta chains follows, all from one sample in a study of T-cell reconstitution after alpha-beta-depleted transplantation in children. TCRdb ran MiXCR on the PCR reads and lists one entry per CDR3 protein. The sample contains a few hundred thousand distinct CDR3 sequences, 10% to 13% of which appear only once. The sample consisted of PBMCs from the stem cell graft donor, taken from the stem cell graft. These receptors were collected from a human donor who donated a stem cell graft to a child with acute lymphoblastic leukemia. Each CDR3 is given with its conserved first and last residue. D genes are given only for firm matches.

length,D,J,V,CDR3
15,.,TRBJ2-3,TRBV5-4,CASTREGQSTDTQYF
18,TRBD2,TRBJ2-5,TRBV6-5,CASSYQLRPAGGSETQYF
13,TRBD1,TRBJ1-1,TRBV29-1,CSVPGQELTEAFF
14,TRBD1,TRBJ2-5,TRBV5-6,CASSLTGQGETQYF
15,TRBD2,TRBJ2-1,TRBV20-1,CSATSGTSGGVEQFF
13,.,TRBJ2-3,TRBV20-1,CSARDSTTDTQYF
15,TRBD2,TRBJ2-1,TRBV28,CASSLNSGRINEQFF
14,TRBD1,TRBJ2-1,TRBV7-9,CASSRVGQRNEQFF
15,.,TRBJ2-2,TRBV3-1,CASSQARTSTGELFF
15,.,TRBJ1-1,TRBV18,CASSPVGAGVAEAFF
13,TRBD2,TRBJ2-5,TRBV7-3,CASSLFSGETQYF
13,.,TRBJ2-3,TRBV27,CASEGGGADTQYF
15,TRBD1,TRBJ2-3,TRBV29-1,CSVERRDRATDTQYF
13,.,TRBJ2-7,TRBV29-1,CSVGNRADYEQYF
17,.,TRBJ2-2,TRBV27,CASSYSPPLGDRGELFF
15,.,TRBJ2-7,TRBV27,CASSLVGGLVYEQYF
22,TRBD2,TRBJ2-3,TRBV18,CASSPVTWPGLAENSSTDTQYF
15,TRBD1,TRBJ1-2,TRBV15,CATSRATGSAYGYTF
18,TRBD1,TRBJ2-1,TRBV2,CASSVETGNVFFNNEQFF
13,TRBD1,TRBJ2-1,TRBV11-1,CASSARQGNEQFF
14,.,TRBJ1-6,TRBV5-1,CASSLRTDNSPLHF
14,TRBD1,TRBJ1-1,TRBV6-2/TRBV6-3,CASLGTGGRTEAFF